The entry below gives a single TCR beta chain sequence along with its context. Sequenced by immunoSEQ multiplex PCR; TCRdb stores in-frame clones only, minus some. This table holds under 50,000 clones, 85% to 95% found once. This specimen belongs to a study of T cell changes during pregnancy in multiple sclerosis. Looked up from germline, CDR1 is MNHEY and CDR2 is SMNVEV (reference sequence). The V and J ends lost 2 bases and 3 bases respectively, with 11 bases between them. The CDR3 spans 15 residues. The chain is built from TRBV27 and TRBJ2-1; a possible D gene is TRBD2 (6 bases). The specimen was CD8+ T cells from peripheral blood mononuclear cells, collected in the first trimester of pregnancy. The sequence came from a female donor with multiple sclerosis, enrolled in a pregnancy study. The CDR3 DNA reads TGTGCCAGCAGTTTAAGCGGGTTTCTCTACAATGAGCAGTTCTTC. Amino acid sequence: CASSLSGFLYNEQFF.